This T cell receptor beta chain comes out of a study of post-analysis software for immune sequencing data. Study findings and constraints: By F measure, strong co-clustering occurred among samples prepared in the same batch.

As concerns this clonotype: Antigen specificity is unknown.

Prepared libraries of TCR beta cDNA carried unique molecular identifiers. TCRdb ran MiXCR on the PCR reads and lists one entry per CDR3 protein. The data contain approximately 630,000 distinct CDR3 sequences, 59% of them singletons. This receptor was obtained from a girl aged 2-10 years with multiple sclerosis. Material: blood.

The CDR3, as DNA: TGTGCCAGCAGCGAAGGGGTGGCTGGGGCCAACGTCCTGACTTTC. Residues: CASSEGVAGANVLTF. The chain links TRBV7-9 to TRBJ2-6; D possibly corresponds to TRBD1 (5 bases). This CDR3 comprises 15 residues. Trimming left V 5 bases short and J 2 bases short, with 10 bases between. CDR1 SEHNR and CDR2 FQNEAQ come from the germline V gene (reference sequence). Filled out from reference TRBV7-9 and TRBJ2-6, the complete variable domain reads DTGVSQNPRHKITKRGQNVTFRCDPISEHNRLYWYRQTLGQGPEFLTYFQNEAQLEKSRLLSDRFSAERPKGSFSTLEIQRTEQGDSAMYLCASSEGVAGANVLTFGAGSRLTVL.